The present TCR beta chain was sequenced within a study of blood T cells in healthy people across ages. This clonotype was counted once. Its antigen is as yet unknown. CDR3 length: 17 amino acids. The V gene's germline CDR1 is MNHNS and CDR2 SASEGT. The V and J ends lost 4 bases and 5 bases, in that order; junction bases with no gene match: 12. A J-beta primer mix and a sample-barcoded 5' primer were used in a second PCR of roughly 7 to 12 cycles. Sequencing yielded, for each sample, at least 2.5 million paired-end reads carrying CDR3. TCRdb used MiXCR to reprocess the 5' RACE reads, holding one entry per CDR3 protein. The repertoire holds over a million distinct CDR3 sequences, with approximately 59% as singletons. General study results and limits: Diversity was estimated from one million T cells, and these estimates were considered underestimates.

The sequence was collected from a man younger than 30 in good health. V gene TRBV6-1 combines with J gene TRBJ2-1; 9 positions match TRBD2. The sequenced sample was blood. The CDR3 protein is CASSGAYGLARNNEQFF. The DNA of the CDR3 is TGTGCCAGCAGTGGGGCCTATGGACTAGCGAGGAACAATGAGCAGTTCTTC.